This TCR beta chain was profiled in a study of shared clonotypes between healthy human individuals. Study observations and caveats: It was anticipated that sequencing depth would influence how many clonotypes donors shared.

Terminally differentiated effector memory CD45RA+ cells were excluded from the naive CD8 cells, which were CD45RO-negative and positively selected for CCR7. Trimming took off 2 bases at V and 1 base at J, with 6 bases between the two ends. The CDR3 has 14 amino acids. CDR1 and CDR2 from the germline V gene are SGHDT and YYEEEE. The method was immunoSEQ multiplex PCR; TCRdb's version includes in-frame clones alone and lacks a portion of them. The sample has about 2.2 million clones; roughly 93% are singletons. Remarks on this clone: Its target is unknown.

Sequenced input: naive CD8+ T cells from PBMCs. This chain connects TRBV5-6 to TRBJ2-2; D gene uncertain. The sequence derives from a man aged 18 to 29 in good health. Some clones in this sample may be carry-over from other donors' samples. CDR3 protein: CASSFLENTGELFF. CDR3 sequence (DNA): TGTGCCAGCAGCTTTCTTGAGAACACCGGGGAGCTGTTTTTT.